This TCR beta chain came from a study of T cells after yellow fever vaccination. General study results and limits: CD4 and CD8 compartments shared a small share of clonotypes.

CDR3 size: 12 residues. The V end lost 7 bases, the J end lost 2 bases, and 10 bases lay between the germline ends. The germline V gene encodes CDR1 SQVTM and CDR2 ANQGSEA. In regard to this clonotype: No antigen is known for it.

TCRdb ran MiXCR on the 5' RACE reads and lists one entry per CDR3 protein. The repertoire holds a few hundred thousand distinct CDR3 sequences, with approximately 12% as singletons. The rearrangement links TRBV29-1 to TRBJ2-3, with D perhaps TRBD1 (5 bases). This sequence originates from a man aged 18 to 35 who received the YFV17D yellow fever vaccine. The sequenced sample was CD4+ T cells sorted from PBMCs, obtained 15 days after the yellow fever booster vaccination. CDR3 sequence (DNA): TGCAGCGGGGCAGGGCCCACAGATACGCAGTATTTT. This codes for CSGAGPTDTQYF.